Listed below are T cell receptor beta chains from one sample, sequenced in a study of cytomegalovirus exposure and HLA in healthy donors. Assay used: immunoSEQ multiplex PCR; TCRdb lists only in-frame clones, some missing. The sample shows about 170,000 clones, approximately 81% of them seen only once. Sequences were obtained from PBMCs. The receptors originated from a man aged 25 to 40 in good health and CMV-seropositive. The CDR3 runs from the conserved cysteine through the conserved F or W. The D gene is left open where the match is weak. A clone size is listed for some rows: how often the clone was seen (once, few, many), or a class if it is expanded.

CDR3 protein | CDR3 DNA | J gene | V gene | D gene | clone size
CASSQGSTYEQYF | TGTGCCAGCAGCCAGGGATCCACCTACGAGCAGTACTTC | TRBJ2-7 | TRBV7-8 | . | .
CASSLGTDYMNTEAFF | TGTGCCAGCAGCCTCGGGACAGACTACATGAACACTGAAGCTTTCTTT | TRBJ1-1 | TRBV5-4 | TRBD1 | .
CASSLLGQGEKLFF | TGTGCCAGCAGCTTGTTGGGACAGGGGGAAAAACTGTTTTTT | TRBJ1-4 | TRBV11-2 | TRBD1 | .
CASRQGQGNYGYTF | TGCGCCAGCAGGCAGGGACAGGGTAACTATGGCTACACCTTC | TRBJ1-2 | TRBV4-3 | TRBD1 | few
CASSPQGKINNEQFF | TGTGCCAGCTCCCCGCAGGGGAAGATAAACAATGAGCAGTTCTTC | TRBJ2-1 | TRBV18 | . | .
CASRVQSNTEAFF | TGCGCCAGCAGGGTCCAGTCGAACACTGAAGCTTTCTTT | TRBJ1-1 | TRBV5-1 | . | few
CASSLDPWTSGETQYF | TGTGCCAGCAGCTTGGACCCATGGACTAGCGGAGAGACCCAGTACTTC | TRBJ2-5 | TRBV5-5 | TRBD2 | few
CASSLVTGLATYNEQFF | TGTGCCAGCAGCTTAGTCACGGGACTAGCGACCTACAATGAGCAGTTCTTC | TRBJ2-1 | TRBV11-2 | TRBD2 | .
CASSMVSRPYFYEQYF | TGTGCCAGTAGTATGGTATCGAGGCCATATTTTTACGAGCAGTACTTC | TRBJ2-7 | TRBV19 | . | .
CASSFASQAGNTIYF | TGTGCCAGCAGCTTCGCTTCGCAGGCTGGAAACACCATATATTTT | TRBJ1-3 | TRBV11-3 | . | once
CASRTPGQNSPLHF | TGCGCCAGCAGGACCCCGGGACAAAATTCACCCCTCCACTTT | TRBJ1-6 | TRBV10-2 | . | .
CASSFWGLAGVESTDTQYF | TGTGCCAGCAGCTTCTGGGGACTAGCGGGAGTAGAGAGCACAGATACGCAGTATTTT | TRBJ2-3 | TRBV7-9 | TRBD2 | .
CASSLGSPAGGNYEQYF | TGCGCCAGCAGCTTGGGCAGCCCAGCGGGAGGGAATTACGAGCAGTACTTC | TRBJ2-7 | TRBV5-1 | TRBD2 | .
CASRDPGQGRTGELFF | TGTGCCAGCAGGGATCCGGGACAGGGGAGGACCGGGGAGCTGTTTTTT | TRBJ2-2 | TRBV11-3 | TRBD1 | .
CASSLGASGSGETQYF | TGCGCCAGCAGCTTGGGGGCTAGCGGGAGTGGAGAGACCCAGTACTTC | TRBJ2-5 | TRBV5-1 | TRBD2 | .
CASTEMTGAADTQYF | TGTGCCAGCACTGAAATGACAGGGGCAGCAGATACGCAGTATTTT | TRBJ2-3 | TRBV2 | TRBD1 | .
CSVVQYNEQFF | TGCAGCGTTGTACAGTACAATGAGCAGTTCTTC | TRBJ2-1 | TRBV29-1 | . | .
CATSMDRGRSGNTIYF | TGTGCCACATCCATGGACAGGGGCCGCTCTGGAAACACCATATATTTT | TRBJ1-3 | TRBV19 | TRBD1 | .
CASSPGMRGGYEQYF | TGCGCCAGCAGCCCCGGGATGAGGGGGGGGTACGAGCAGTACTTC | TRBJ2-7 | TRBV4-1 | . | .
CASSVAMDTQYF | TGTGCCAGCAGCGTAGCAATGGATACGCAGTATTTT | TRBJ2-3 | TRBV9 | . | .
CASRLGTSGIYNEQFF | TGTGCCAGCAGACTGGGGACTAGCGGGATCTACAATGAGCAGTTCTTC | TRBJ2-1 | TRBV11-2 | TRBD2 | .
CATSRGRTSGIPEQYF | TGTGCCACCAGCAGAGGCAGGACTAGCGGGATTCCCGAGCAGTACTTC | TRBJ2-7 | TRBV15 | TRBD2 | .
CASSLRGGMNTEAFF | TGTGCCAGCAGTTTAAGGGGCGGCATGAACACTGAAGCTTTCTTT | TRBJ1-1 | TRBV27 | . | .
CASSGDRLNQPQHF | TGTGCCAGCAGTGGGGACAGGTTAAATCAGCCCCAGCATTTT | TRBJ1-5 | TRBV2 | TRBD1 | .
CASSGREIGELFF | TGTGCCAGCAGCGGTAGAGAGATCGGGGAGCTGTTTTTT | TRBJ2-2 | TRBV2 | . | .
CASSLRTLNEQFF | TGTGCCAGCAGTTTGCGGACTCTCAATGAGCAGTTCTTC | TRBJ2-1 | TRBV27 | . | .
CASSSTRSTENYGYTF | TGTGCCAGCAGCTCAACAAGATCGACAGAGAACTATGGCTACACCTTC | TRBJ1-2 | TRBV7-9 | . | .
CASSYGDRGDADTQYF | TGCGCCAGCAGCTATGGGGACAGGGGGGACGCAGATACGCAGTATTTT | TRBJ2-3 | TRBV5-1 | TRBD1 | .
CSVGYGEAFF | TGCAGCGTTGGCTACGGTGAAGCTTTCTTT | TRBJ1-1 | TRBV29-1 | . | few
CASSRTGSGTSVYNEQFF | TGTGCCAGCAGCCGAACCGGATCCGGGACTAGCGTATACAATGAGCAGTTCTTC | TRBJ2-1 | TRBV5-4 | TRBD2 | .
CASSMDRDQPQHF | TGTGCCAGCAGCATGGACAGGGATCAGCCCCAGCATTTT | TRBJ1-5 | TRBV7-2 | TRBD1 | .
CASSPLPYGYTF | TGTGCCAGCAGCCCACTCCCGTATGGCTACACCTTC | TRBJ1-2 | TRBV7-9 | . | .
CASSLGTGFTTNEKLFF | TGTGCCAGCAGCTTGGGAACAGGCTTTACAACTAATGAAAAACTGTTTTTT | TRBJ1-4 | TRBV5-8 | . | .
CASSQDRSQETQYF | TGTGCCAGCAGCCAAGACAGATCCCAAGAGACCCAGTACTTC | TRBJ2-5 | TRBV13 | . | .
CASSLREGQETQYF | TGTGCCAGCAGTCTCAGGGAGGGCCAAGAGACCCAGTACTTC | TRBJ2-5 | TRBV5-6 | TRBD2 | .
CASRPTGVDYGYTF | TGTGCCAGCAGGCCGACAGGGGTGGACTATGGCTACACCTTC | TRBJ1-2 | TRBV27 | TRBD1 | .
CASSRGLDNTGELFF | TGTGCCAGCAGCCGGGGACTAGACAACACCGGGGAGCTGTTTTTT | TRBJ2-2 | TRBV7-3 | TRBD2 | .
CASSTGTVNEKLFF | TGTGCCAGCAGCACCGGGACAGTTAATGAAAAACTGTTTTTT | TRBJ1-4 | TRBV5-4 | TRBD1 | .
CASSQSGTSGSDEQFF | TGTGCCAGCAGCCAAAGCGGGACTAGCGGGAGTGATGAGCAGTTCTTC | TRBJ2-1 | TRBV4-2 | TRBD2 | .
CASGGGGLTEAFF | TGTGCCAGCGGGGGAGGGGGGCTTACTGAAGCTTTCTTT | TRBJ1-1 | TRBV6-5 | . | .
CASSWPTGIEQFF | TGCGCCAGCAGCTGGCCTACAGGGATTGAGCAGTTCTTC | TRBJ2-1 | TRBV5-1 | . | .
CASSPRGAGSFHEQFF | TGTGCCAGCAGCCCCCGGGGAGCGGGAAGCTTCCATGAGCAGTTCTTC | TRBJ2-1 | TRBV11-1 | TRBD2 | once
CASSVGAPGYEQYF | TGTGCCAGCAGCGTAGGGGCCCCTGGCTACGAGCAGTACTTC | TRBJ2-7 | TRBV9 | . | .
CASSLGLAGNNEQFF | TGTGCCAGCAGTTTGGGACTAGCGGGGAACAATGAGCAGTTCTTC | TRBJ2-1 | TRBV13 | TRBD2 | .
CASSQDPLLRAYNEQFF | TGTGCCAGCAGCCAAGACCCCCTTCTCCGGGCCTACAATGAGCAGTTCTTC | TRBJ2-1 | TRBV4-2 | . | .
CASSLLAADTEAFF | TGTGCCAGCAGTTTATTGGCAGCGGATACTGAAGCTTTCTTT | TRBJ1-1 | TRBV27 | . | .
CASREGRLSYEQYF | TGTGCCAGCAGGGAGGGGCGCCTCTCCTACGAGCAGTACTTC | TRBJ2-7 | TRBV6-1 | . | .
CASSYRGGDNEQYF | TGTGCCAGCAGTTATCGGGGGGGTGATAACGAGCAGTACTTC | TRBJ2-7 | TRBV6-5 | TRBD2 | .
CASSGGSTDTQYF | TGTGCCAGCAGCGGAGGGAGCACAGATACGCAGTATTTT | TRBJ2-3 | TRBV7-3 | . | .
CASSFRQGTGELFF | TGCGCCAGCAGCTTTCGACAGGGGACCGGGGAGCTGTTTTTT | TRBJ2-2 | TRBV5-1 | TRBD1 | few
CASSLRGLDTQYF | TGTGCCAGCAGTTTGCGGGGGTTAGATACGCAGTATTTT | TRBJ2-3 | TRBV27 | TRBD2 | .
CSVFGLAGTTDTQYF | TGCAGCGTTTTTGGACTAGCGGGAACCACAGATACGCAGTATTTT | TRBJ2-3 | TRBV29-1 | TRBD2 | once
CASRVLAGGLNEQFF | TGTGCCAGCAGGGTACTAGCGGGAGGGCTCAATGAGCAGTTCTTC | TRBJ2-1 | TRBV6-1 | TRBD2 | .
CASSLGAGGDEQYF | TGCGCCAGCAGCTTGGGCGCAGGGGGCGACGAGCAGTACTTC | TRBJ2-7 | TRBV5-1 | TRBD1 | .
CASSQRELNTGELFF | TGCGCCAGCAGCCAACGGGAACTTAACACCGGGGAGCTGTTTTTT | TRBJ2-2 | TRBV4-3 | . | .
CASSLTPGTGFTSGYTF | TGTGCCAGCAGCTTAACTCCCGGGACAGGGTTTACGAGTGGCTACACCTTC | TRBJ1-2 | TRBV7-3 | TRBD1 | .
CASSPRQGGGYEQYF | TGTGCCAGCAGCCCCCGACAGGGGGGCGGCTACGAGCAGTACTTC | TRBJ2-7 | TRBV27 | TRBD1 | .
CASKRAGYYEQYF | TGTGCCAGCAAGCGAGCGGGATACTACGAGCAGTACTTC | TRBJ2-7 | TRBV2 | TRBD2 | .
CASSLGLAGPNEQFF | TGCGCCAGCAGCTTGGGACTAGCGGGCCCCAATGAGCAGTTCTTC | TRBJ2-1 | TRBV5-1 | TRBD2 | .
CASSLGGVNTGELFF | TGTGCCAGCAGCTTGGGGGGAGTGAACACCGGGGAGCTGTTTTTT | TRBJ2-2 | TRBV5-4 | . | .